These 27 T cell receptor beta chains were sequenced from one sample in a study of T-cell reconstitution after alpha-beta-depleted transplantation in children. The authors prepared the TCRbeta library with unique molecular identifiers. TCRdb reprocessed the PCR reads via MiXCR and lists one record per CDR3 protein. The sample lists about 980,000 distinct CDR3 sequences, about 26% seen once, with over 25% in the top ten. The sample in question was PBMCs, mostly from graft donor cells, obtained 360 days after TCRalphabeta/CD19-depleted stem cell transplant. The source is a boy under three years old who had a stem cell transplant for SCID, so the T cells may come from the graft donor.

This clonotype has a handful of counts. The chain combines TRBV4-1 with TRBJ2-1, with TRBD2 identical over 9 bases. CDR1 and CDR2 (germline): MGHRA, YSYEKL. The CDR3 spans 16 residues. V gave up 1 base and J gave up 4 bases; unmatched junction bases: 5. The CDR3 coding sequence is TGCGCCAGCAGCCAAGGTCTACTAGCGGGTTACAATGAGCAGTTCTTC. Amino acids: CASSQGLLAGYNEQFF.

V usage is TRBV29-1 and J usage is TRBJ2-7; D unclear. This CDR3 has 11 residues. Trimming stripped 4 bases from V and 5 bases from J, with 9 bases between. Germline CDR1 reads SQVTM; CDR2 reads ANQGSEA. The CDR3 here is CSVGYLNEQYF. In nucleotides, the CDR3 is TGCAGCGTTGGGTACTTGAACGAGCAGTACTTC.

The chain employs TRBV9 and TRBJ2-7; D remains unclear. Looked up from germline, CDR1 is SGDLS and CDR2 is YYNGEE. V was clipped by 4 bases and J by 5 bases, with 16 bases between them. The CDR3 runs 14 residues. CDR3: CASSIGQGSNEQYF. In DNA form, the CDR3 reads TGTGCCAGCAGCATAGGCCAAGGTAGCAACGAGCAGTACTTC. Supplemented by reference TRBV9 and TRBJ2-7, the full variable domain reads DSGVTQTPKHLITATGQRVTLRCSPRSGDLSVYWYQQSLDQGLQFLIQYYNGEERAKGNILERFSAQQFPDLHSELNLSSLELGDSALYFCASSIGQGSNEQYFGPGTRLTVT.

This sequence joins TRBV5-1 and TRBJ2-1; D remains ambiguous. The ends were cut back, 7 bases at V and 0 bases at J, with 11 bases in the middle. Germline V gene lookup returns CDR1 SGHRS and CDR2 YFSETQ. There are 14 residues in the CDR3. CDR3 in DNA: TGCGCCAGCCAGGCATCCCCCTCCTACAATGAGCAGTTCTTC. Translated, it gives CASQASPSYNEQFF.

V gene TRBV6-1 combines with J gene TRBJ1-6, with 12 bases fitting TRBD1. The germline V gene encodes CDR1 MNHNS and CDR2 SASEGT. The CDR3 has 16 amino acids. J lost 7 bases, V lost 6 bases, and 7 bases had no gene match. DNA for the CDR3: TGTGCCAGCAGACCGGGACAGGGGGCTTTAAATTCACCCCTCCACTTT. Amino acids: CASRPGQGALNSPLHF.

The V gene is TRBV7-6, the J gene TRBJ2-7, with TRBD2 identical over 14 bases. The V and J ends lost 5 bases and 3 bases, in that order; junction bases with no gene match: 9. The V gene's germline CDR1 is SGHVS and CDR2 FNYEAQ. The length of the CDR3 is 17 residues. The CDR3 coding sequence is TGTGCCAGCAGCGCTCGACTAGCGGGGGGGGTTTACTACGAGCAGTACTTC. This sequence encodes CASSARLAGGVYYEQYF.

The chain has TRBV7-9 and TRBJ2-5, with 11 bases aligning to TRBD2. Germline V gives CDR1 SEHNR, CDR2 FQNEAQ (reference sequence). CDR3 length: 17 residues. J was trimmed by 4 bases and V by 2 bases; bases with no gene match: 9. CDR3 residues: CASSLSSGGAVGETQYF. The CDR3 bases are TGTGCCAGCAGCTTAAGTAGCGGGGGGGCCGTCGGAGAGACCCAGTACTTC.

J is TRBJ2-1 and V is TRBV5-1; tentative D call: TRBD2 (7 bases). Trimming cost V 0 bases and J 2 bases, with 15 bases left between them. The CDR3 is 17 residues long. CDR1 and CDR2 from the germline V gene are SGHRS and YFSETQ. The CDR3 reads CASSLVKAGATYNEQFF. The CDR3 DNA follows: TGCGCCAGCAGCTTGGTTAAGGCGGGGGCTACCTACAATGAGCAGTTCTTC.

The chain uses TRBV7-8 and TRBJ1-2; 7 bases are shared with TRBD1. The CDR3 runs 14 residues. With 0 bases clipped from V and 7 bases from J, the junction kept 5 bases outside the gene matches. Looked up from germline, CDR1 is SGHVS and CDR2 is FQNEAQ. For the CDR3, the DNA is TGTGCCAGCAGCTTAGCGCGGGGGACAGTTGGCTACACCTTC. Translated: CASSLARGTVGYTF.

The rearrangement joins TRBV20-1 to TRBJ1-2; D ambiguous. The CDR3 has 12 amino acids. From germline, CDR1 is DFQATT and CDR2 SNEGSKA (reference sequence). Between the trimmed V and J ends, which lost 1 base and 6 bases, there was a span of 9 bases. CDR3 DNA sequence: TGCAGTGCTAGAGTGTCCTGGCATGGCTACACCTTC. It codes for CSARVSWHGYTF.

The J gene is TRBJ1-1, the V gene TRBV7-2; TRBD1 aligns across 8 bases. The V gene end was trimmed by 6 bases and the J gene end by 5 bases; junction bases not matched to a gene: 11. Germline V gives CDR1 SGHTA, CDR2 FQGNSA. The length of the CDR3 is 15 residues. The CDR3 DNA sequence: TGTGCCAGCAGTCGAGAGACAGGGGCGGTTACTGAAGCTTTCTTT. This encodes CASSRETGAVTEAFF.

V usage is TRBV12-3 or TRBV12-4 and J usage is TRBJ2-1; perhaps TRBD1 as D (5 bases). V was pared by 5 bases and J by 12 bases, with 11 bases between. The CDR3 runs to 11 residues. The CDR3 here is CASSPGQAQFF. In DNA form, the CDR3 reads TGTGCCAGCAGTCCCGGACAAGCGCAGTTCTTC.

The rearrangement links TRBV5-1 to TRBJ2-2; D perhaps matches TRBD2 (5 bases). CDR1 is SGHRS and CDR2 is YFSETQ in the germline V gene. V was pared by 2 bases and J by 3 bases, with 14 bases between. The CDR3 consists of 16 residues. The CDR3 sequence: CASSLAAARDTGELFF. CDR3 DNA: TGCGCCAGCAGCTTAGCCGCGGCGAGGGACACCGGGGAGCTGTTTTTT.

This clonotype appeared many times. The V gene is TRBV21-1, the J gene TRBJ2-1; TRBD2 was called by the table and not checked on the DNA. TRBV21-1 is marked as a pseudogene. The CDR3 has 18 residues. CDR3 DNA: TGTGCCAGCAGCCCCCCTCGGGGGGGCCTCACGGTGGGGAATGAGCAGTTCTTC. This gives the protein CASSPPRGGLTVGNEQFF.

The V and J genes are TRBV28 and TRBJ1-6, with 7 positions matching TRBD1. Germline loops: CDR1 MDHEN, CDR2 SYDVKM. CDR3 size: 13 residues. V was clipped by 4 bases and J by 9 bases; unmatched bases: 3. The CDR3: CASSSQGPSPLHF. The CDR3 region has the DNA TGTGCCAGCAGTTCACAGGGGCCTTCACCCCTCCACTTT.

V is TRBV20-1 and J is TRBJ2-1, with 11 bases identical to TRBD1. V was clipped by 2 bases and J by 2 bases; unmatched bases: 2. Germline V lookup: CDR1 DFQATT, CDR2 SNEGSKA (reference sequence). The CDR3 is 15 residues long. The CDR3 protein is CSARPGQGAYNEQFF. In DNA, the CDR3 is TGCAGTGCTAGACCGGGACAGGGGGCCTACAATGAGCAGTTCTTC.

This chain connects TRBV11-2 to TRBJ2-5; 10 nucleotides agree with TRBD1. This CDR3 is built from 17 residues. V gave up 4 bases and J gave up 5 bases; unmatched junction bases: 13. Germline V gene data show CDR1 as SGHAT and CDR2 as FQNNGV. CDR3: CASSYLVVRGQGETQYF. The CDR3 bases are TGTGCCAGCAGCTACCTGGTCGTTAGGGGACAGGGGGAGACCCAGTACTTC.

This chain joins TRBV28 and TRBJ2-2; 10 nucleotides align to TRBD1. V shed 1 base, J shed 3 bases, and the junction held 2 bases outside the gene matches. Germline-derived CDR1 and CDR2 are MDHEN and SYDVKM. The CDR3 covers 16 residues. The CDR3 bases are TGTGCCAGCAGTTTATTGGGGACAGGGGACACCGGGGAGCTGTTTTTT. It yields the protein CASSLLGTGDTGELFF.

On this clonotype: This sequence may be a read error, since a much larger clone differs from it by one base. This chain links TRBV5-5 with TRBJ2-1, with 9 bases aligning to TRBD2. The V gene end was trimmed by 6 bases and the J gene end by 1 base; junction bases not matched to a gene: 5. The CDR3 is 15 amino acids. Per germline, CDR1 SGHKS and CDR2 YYEKEE (reference sequence). The chain's CDR3 is CASNPLAGSYNEQFF. The CDR3 nucleotides read TGTGCCAGCAACCCCCTAGCGGGGTCCTACAATGAGCAGTTCTTC.

The chain combines TRBV6-1 with TRBJ1-5, with a weak D call TRBD1 (6 bases). Trimming cost V 7 bases and J 1 base, with 8 bases left between them. This CDR3 has 13 residues. Germline loops: CDR1 MNHNS, CDR2 SASEGT. Here the CDR3 DNA reads TGTGCCAGCAATCAGGGGAGCAATCAGCCCCAGCATTTT. Amino acid sequence: CASNQGSNQPQHF.

This clonotype was detected a few times. This rearrangement joins TRBV29-1 to TRBJ1-1; D unresolved. Germline CDR1 SQVTM, CDR2 ANQGSEA. Trimming removed 4 bases at V and 6 bases at J, with 9 bases between. The CDR3 covers 11 residues. The CDR3, as DNA: TGCAGCGTTGGGAATCGGCCTGAAGCTTTCTTT. It is translated as CSVGNRPEAFF.

Written as DNA, the CDR3 is TGTGCCACCAGTGCCAAGGGGGCGAGGACCTACAATGAGCAGTTCTTC. Its protein is CATSAKGARTYNEQFF. This rearrangement joins TRBV24-1 to TRBJ2-1; 7 bases are shared with TRBD1. Germline CDR1 reads KGHDR; CDR2 reads SFDVKD. The CDR3 is 16 amino acids. V was clipped by 5 bases and J by 2 bases; unmatched bases: 8.

This rearrangement joins TRBV10-3 to TRBJ1-1; D not resolved. From germline, CDR1 is ENHRY and CDR2 SYGVKD. The CDR3 spans 13 residues. V lost 5 bases and J 1 base, leaving 8 bases between the germline ends. CDR3 residues: CAISFQTNTEAFF. CDR3 DNA: TGTGCCATCAGTTTCCAGACGAACACTGAAGCTTTCTTT.

This clonotype was seen more than once but under ten times. This sequence joins TRBV7-2 and TRBJ1-5; D gene ambiguous. Per germline, CDR1 SGHTA and CDR2 FQGNSA. The CDR3 length is 15 residues. V dropped 3 bases and J dropped 6 bases, with 15 bases sitting between them. The CDR3 DNA sequence: TGTGCCAGCAGCTTTGGATCCTACTCTGGTCAGCCCCAGCATTTT. This gives the protein CASSFGSYSGQPQHF.

The chain is built from TRBV28 and TRBJ2-7, with D perhaps TRBD1 or TRBD2 (6 bases each). V gave up 4 bases and J gave up 1 base, with 17 bases separating them. The CDR3 extends over 16 amino acids. Germline loops: CDR1 MDHEN, CDR2 SYDVKM. CDR3 sequence: CASSSPGAPTSYEQYF. DNA of the CDR3: TGTGCCAGCAGTTCCCCGGGGGCCCCCACGTCCTACGAGCAGTACTTC.

There are a few counts of this clonotype. The chain employs TRBV4-1 and TRBJ2-7, with no clear D. Germline V CDR1 and CDR2: MGHRA, YSYEKL. This CDR3 has 14 amino acids. Trimming took 4 bases from V and 2 from J, leaving 12 bases between them. The CDR3 spells CASSLTRVAYEQYF. The DNA of the CDR3 is TGCGCCAGCAGCCTAACCCGGGTAGCCTACGAGCAGTACTTC.

This clonotype was seen a few times. The chain has TRBV4-1 and TRBJ2-5, with TRBD2 identical over 8 bases. Germline-derived CDR1 and CDR2 are MGHRA and YSYEKL. V trimming: 3 bases; J trimming: 3 bases; junction bases outside the gene matches: 3. The CDR3 runs 14 residues. The CDR3 bases are TGCGCCAGCAGCCAGGCGGGGGGAAAAGAGACCCAGTACTTC. As protein: CASSQAGGKETQYF.